This T cell receptor (beta chain) was sequenced during a study of T cells after yellow fever vaccination. TCRdb ran MiXCR on the 5' RACE reads and lists one entry per CDR3 protein. The sample lists about 340,000 distinct CDR3 sequences; 8.7% were seen once. The germline V gene has CDR1 KGHSH and CDR2 LQKENI. Trimming removed 3 bases from V and 8 bases from J; junction bases left unmatched: 13. The CDR3 sequence is 15 residues long. The V and J genes are TRBV18 and TRBJ2-7, with TRBD1 matching 7 bases. The clonotype was recovered from a man aged 18 to 29 who received the YFV17D yellow fever vaccine. The sequenced sample was PBMCs, obtained on the day of the first yellow fever vaccination. CDR3 nucleotide sequence: TGTGCCAGCTCACCCGACCAGGTGACAGGGTTCAAGCAGTACTTC. Its translation: CASSPDQVTGFKQYF.